One sample yielded the 5 T cell receptor beta chains listed below, sequenced in a study of blood T cell repertoires in COVID-19. Generated by immunoSEQ multiplex PCR, the TCRdb table keeps only in-frame clones and is missing some. The data hold some 120,000 clones, with roughly 86% observed a single time. The sample consisted of peripheral blood. The receptors derive from a human donor in a cohort sampled during active COVID-19.

J is TRBJ2-7 and V is TRBV11-2; 9 bases agree with TRBD2. This CDR3 spans 16 amino acids. Trimming cost V 3 bases and J 12 bases; bases outside gene matches: 18. The germline CDR1 and CDR2 sequences are SGHAT and FQNNGV. In nucleotides, the CDR3 is TGTGCCAGCAGCTTGATTTCTACTAGCGGGTCCCGGCTCCCGTACTTC. Protein sequence: CASSLISTSGSRLPYF.

This clone was seen more than once but under ten times. The V and J genes are TRBV3-1 (or the pseudogene TRBV3-2) and TRBJ2-7; 7 bases are a match to TRBD1. CDR3 length: 12 amino acids. Unmatched junction bases numbered 5, after V lost 9 bases and J lost 3 bases. The germline gives CDR1 LGHDT, CDR2 YNNKEL (reference sequence). CDR3 loop: CASKGAGYEQYF. The CDR3 bases are TGTGCCAGTAAGGGGGCCGGCTACGAGCAGTACTTC.

This clone has a single count. The gene calls are TRBV4-1 and TRBJ2-1, with TRBD1 matching 7 bases. The CDR3 sequence is 17 residues long. CDR1 is MGHRA and CDR2 is YSYEKL in the germline V gene. Trimming cost V 3 bases and J 8 bases; bases outside gene matches: 16. In nucleotides, the CDR3 is TGCGCCAGCAGCCATCGCGGACAGGCCATTGAGACGGATGAGCAGTTCTTC. It translates to CASSHRGQAIETDEQFF.

The chain links TRBV25-1 to TRBJ1-2; possibly TRBD1 for D (6 bases). The CDR3 sequence is 16 residues long. Looked up from germline, CDR1 is MGHDK and CDR2 is SYGVNS. Between the trimmed V and J ends, which lost 0 bases and 6 bases, there was a span of 17 bases. This CDR3 is CASSEYIRVSGDGYTF. The DNA of the CDR3 is TGTGCCAGCAGTGAATATATTCGGGTGTCAGGGGATGGCTACACCTTC.

The chain joins TRBV7-9 to TRBJ2-7; 9 bases map to TRBD2. Germline loops: CDR1 SEHNR, CDR2 FQNEAQ (reference sequence). The CDR3 covers 14 residues. V lost 3 bases and J lost 6; bases outside the gene matches: 6. The CDR3 sequence: CASSFTGLASEQYF. In nucleotides, the CDR3 is TGTGCCAGCAGCTTTACGGGACTAGCCTCCGAGCAGTACTTC.